These 9 T cell receptor beta chains were sequenced from one sample in a study of vaccination and CD4 T cells after COVID-19. Treatment specified: roughly ten-day PBMC culture with coronavirus spike peptide pools or control peptides (ViraFEST assay). No antigen has been assigned to these receptors. The Oncomine TCR Beta short-read assay generated sequence data from the DNA of cultured CD4+ T cells. In TCRdb, the PCR reads were re-called with MiXCR into one record per CDR3 protein. The sample comprises approximately 11,000 distinct CDR3 sequences, roughly 29% of which are singletons, and around 22% rests with the top ten. The sample was cultured CD4+ T cells from blood. These receptors all come from a human donor with COVID-19.

The chain's CDR3 is CASSYTGSSGANVLTF. For the CDR3, the DNA is TGTGCCAGCAGTTACACTGGCAGCTCTGGGGCCAACGTCCTGACTTTC. The gene calls are TRBV6-5 and TRBJ2-6, with D unclear. Germline CDR1 MNHEY, CDR2 SVGAGI. V dropped 2 bases and J dropped 0 bases, with 8 bases sitting between them. The CDR3 is made up of 16 amino acids.

This clonotype was picked up a small number of times. The CDR3 DNA is TGCAGCGTTCGAGGCACTGAAGCTTTCTTT. Protein: CSVRGTEAFF. This sequence joins TRBV29-1 and TRBJ1-1; D gene ambiguous. This CDR3 has 10 amino acids. With 5 bases removed from V and 4 bases from J, the gap between germline ends came to 5 bases. Germline values: CDR1 SQVTM, CDR2 ANQGSEA.

The rearrangement joins TRBV28 to TRBJ1-5, with D unresolved. Germline assignment: CDR1 MDHEN and CDR2 SYDVKM. This CDR3 is 15 amino acids long. Trimming removed 3 bases from V and 3 bases from J, with 12 bases in between. Here the CDR3 DNA reads TGTGCCAGCAGTTTTGCGGACCCCACCAATCAGCCCCAGCATTTT. It translates to CASSFADPTNQPQHF. Together with reference TRBV28 and TRBJ1-5, the CDR3 gives the full variable domain: DVKVTQSSRYLVKRTGEKVFLECVQDMDHENMFWYRQDPGLGLRLIYFSYDVKMKEKGDIPEGYSVSREKKERFSLILESASTNQTSMYLCASSFADPTNQPQHFGDGTRLSIL.

The chain employs TRBV2 and TRBJ1-1; D is undetermined. CDR3 length equals 13 residues. Germline loops: CDR1 SNHLY, CDR2 FYNNEI. The V gene lost 6 bases and the J gene lost 1 base, with 9 bases spanning the gap. The CDR3 nucleotides read TGTGCCAGCAGGGAGCAGGAGAACACTGAAGCTTTCTTT. Amino acids: CASREQENTEAFF.

This clonotype was seen a few times. The CDR3 sequence: CASSALPGQGIDGYTF. CDR3 bases: TGTGCCAGTAGTGCCTTACCGGGACAGGGAATTGATGGCTACACCTTC. This chain connects TRBV19 to TRBJ1-2; TRBD1 agrees at 9 bases. The CDR3 is made up of 16 amino acids. V shed 5 bases, J shed 6 bases, and the junction held 13 bases outside the gene matches. Germline assignment: CDR1 LNHDA and CDR2 SQIVND (reference sequence). The full variable domain, with the rest looked up from reference TRBV19 and TRBJ1-2, is DGGITQSPKYLFRKEGQNVTLSCEQNLNHDAMYWYRQDPGQGLRLIYYSQIVNDFQKGDIAEGYSVSREKKESFPLTVTSAQKNPTAFYLCASSALPGQGIDGYTFGSGTRLTVV.

The rearrangement uses TRBV6-7 and TRBJ1-4, with 7 bases fitting TRBD1. TRBV6-7 is an ORF, and what it does is uncertain. The trim removed 0 bases at V and 3 bases at J, leaving 1 base unmatched. CDR3 size: 15 residues. The CDR3 sequence: CASSYSGQPNEKLFF. In DNA, the CDR3 is TGTGCCAGCAGTTACTCGGGACAGCCTAATGAAAAACTGTTTTTT.

The rearrangement joins TRBV12-3 or TRBV12-4 to TRBJ1-3, with D hard to call. The germline V and J ends were trimmed by 8 bases and 8 bases, with 13 bases remaining between them. CDR3 length equals 12 residues. The DNA for the CDR3 is TGTGCCAGCGGCGGCCTCACGGACACCATATATTTT. The encoded protein is CASGGLTDTIYF.

The chain recombines TRBV5-3 with TRBJ2-2; tentatively, D is TRBD2 (6 bases). TRBV5-3 is recorded as an ORF, its role being uncertain. With 4 bases removed from V and 8 bases from J, the gap between germline ends came to 15 bases. The CDR3 is 14 amino acids. This CDR3 reads CARSGGTASGELFF. CDR3 DNA: TGTGCCAGAAGCGGCGGGACCGCCTCTGGGGAGCTGTTTTTT.

The sample holds a few counts of this clonotype. The genes are TRBV28 and TRBJ1-6, with a tentative D call TRBD1 (6 bases). The CDR3 covers 16 residues. V lost 7 bases and J lost 0, with 13 bases in between. Per the germline V gene, CDR1 is MDHEN and CDR2 is SYDVKM. The CDR3, as DNA: TGTGCCAGCATCACTCAGGGGAGCTCCTATAATTCACCCCTCCACTTT. The encoded protein is CASITQGSSYNSPLHF. The full variable domain, in which reference TRBV28 and TRBJ1-6 provide the parts outside the CDR3, is DVKVTQSSRYLVKRTGEKVFLECVQDMDHENMFWYRQDPGLGLRLIYFSYDVKMKEKGDIPEGYSVSREKKERFSLILESASTNQTSMYLCASITQGSSYNSPLHFGNGTRLTVT.